This T cell receptor (beta chain) appears in the sequencing data of a study of blood T cell repertoires in COVID-19. Study-wide context: Sources were T cells, B-cell-depleted T cells, or PBMCs; the material itself was cDNA or gDNA.

Sequencing was performed with immunoSEQ multiplex PCR; in TCRdb, only in-frame clones are kept and a portion is missing. The data hold some 420,000 clones, with 85% to 90% observed a single time. The specimen sequenced was PBMCs or T cells enriched from blood (not recorded which). This receptor was identified in a man in his thirties or forties who had recovered from COVID-19.

Here the CDR3 reads CASSIDTGGEAFF. CDR3 DNA: TGTGCCAGTAGTATAGATACAGGGGGTGAAGCTTTCTTT. The chain combines TRBV19 with TRBJ1-1, with 8 positions matching TRBD1. Germline-derived CDR1 and CDR2 are LNHDA and SQIVND (reference sequence). The junction had 1 base not matched to a gene; V was cut back by 0 bases and J by 7 bases. The CDR3 consists of 13 residues. The entire variable domain, with the rest obtained from reference TRBV19 and TRBJ1-1, is as follows: DGGITQSPKYLFRKEGQNVTLSCEQNLNHDAMYWYRQDPGQGLRLIYYSQIVNDFQKGDIAEGYSVSREKKESFPLTVTSAQKNPTAFYLCASSIDTGGEAFFGQGTRLTVV.